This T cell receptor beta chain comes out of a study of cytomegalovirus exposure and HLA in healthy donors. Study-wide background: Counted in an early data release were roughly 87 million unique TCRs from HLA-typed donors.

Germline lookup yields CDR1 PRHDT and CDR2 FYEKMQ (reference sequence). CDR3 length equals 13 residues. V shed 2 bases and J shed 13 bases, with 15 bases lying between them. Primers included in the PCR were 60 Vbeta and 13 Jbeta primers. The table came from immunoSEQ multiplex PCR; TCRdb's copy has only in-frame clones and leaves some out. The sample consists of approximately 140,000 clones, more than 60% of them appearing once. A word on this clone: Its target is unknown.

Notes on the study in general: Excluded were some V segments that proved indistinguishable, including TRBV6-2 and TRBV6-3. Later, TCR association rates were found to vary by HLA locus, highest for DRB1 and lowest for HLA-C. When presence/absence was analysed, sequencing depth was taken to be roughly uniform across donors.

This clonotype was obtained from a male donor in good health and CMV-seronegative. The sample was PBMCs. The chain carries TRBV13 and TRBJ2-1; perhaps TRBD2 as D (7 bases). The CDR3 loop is CASSLPGGPRQFF. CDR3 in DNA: TGTGCCAGCAGCTTACCCGGGGGGCCGCGTCAGTTCTTC.